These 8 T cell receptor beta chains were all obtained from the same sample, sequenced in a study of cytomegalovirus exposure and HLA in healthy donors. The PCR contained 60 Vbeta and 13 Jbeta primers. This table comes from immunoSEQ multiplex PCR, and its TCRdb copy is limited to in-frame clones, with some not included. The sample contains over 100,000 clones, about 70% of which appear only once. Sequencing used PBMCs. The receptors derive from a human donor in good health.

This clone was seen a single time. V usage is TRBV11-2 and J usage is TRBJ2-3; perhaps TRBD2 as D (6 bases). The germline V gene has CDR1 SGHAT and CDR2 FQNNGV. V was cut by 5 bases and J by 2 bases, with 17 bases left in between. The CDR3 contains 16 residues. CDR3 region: CASSLLPGLNTDTQYF. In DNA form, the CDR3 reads TGTGCCAGCAGCCTACTCCCGGGACTGAACACAGATACGCAGTATTTT.

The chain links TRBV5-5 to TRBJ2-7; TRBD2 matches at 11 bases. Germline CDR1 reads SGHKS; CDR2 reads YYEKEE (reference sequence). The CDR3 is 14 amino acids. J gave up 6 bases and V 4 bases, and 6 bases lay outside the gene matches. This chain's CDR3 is CASSPNLAGGEQYF. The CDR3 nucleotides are TGTGCCAGCAGCCCCAATCTAGCGGGAGGCGAGCAGTACTTC.

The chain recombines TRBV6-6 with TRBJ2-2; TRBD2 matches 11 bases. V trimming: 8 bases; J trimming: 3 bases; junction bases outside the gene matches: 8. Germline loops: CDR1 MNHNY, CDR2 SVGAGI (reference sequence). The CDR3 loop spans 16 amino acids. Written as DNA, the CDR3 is TGTGCCAGCCGGAATAGCGGGGGGGCCCACACCGGGGAGCTGTTTTTT. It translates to CASRNSGGAHTGELFF.

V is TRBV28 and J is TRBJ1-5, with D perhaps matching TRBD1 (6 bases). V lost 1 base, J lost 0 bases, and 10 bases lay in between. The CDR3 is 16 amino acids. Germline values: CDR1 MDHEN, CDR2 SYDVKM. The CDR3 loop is CASSLYRQVSNQPQHF. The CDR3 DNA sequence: TGTGCCAGCAGTTTATACAGACAGGTTAGCAATCAGCCCCAGCATTTT.

The CDR3 nucleotides read TGTGCCAGCAGCTTGTCAGCCGGGACAGGGAACATTCAGTACTTC. Translated: CASSLSAGTGNIQYF. The J gene is TRBJ2-4, the V gene TRBV5-4; 9 bases fit TRBD1. CDR1 and CDR2 (germline): SGHNT, YYREEE (reference sequence). V lost 1 base and J lost 7; bases outside the gene matches: 6. This CDR3 has 15 amino acids.

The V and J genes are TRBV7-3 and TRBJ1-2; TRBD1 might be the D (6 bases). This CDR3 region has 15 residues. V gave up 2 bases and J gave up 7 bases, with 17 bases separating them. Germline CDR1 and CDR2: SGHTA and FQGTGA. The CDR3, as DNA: TGTGCCAGCAGCTTAGGGTTGGGGGGGGCTATTGGCTACACCTTC. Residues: CASSLGLGGAIGYTF.

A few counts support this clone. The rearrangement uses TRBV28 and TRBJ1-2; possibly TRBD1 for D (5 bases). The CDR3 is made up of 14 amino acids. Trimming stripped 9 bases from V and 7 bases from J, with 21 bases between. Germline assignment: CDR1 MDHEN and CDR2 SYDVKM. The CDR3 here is CASRDSFVLGGYTF. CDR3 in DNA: TGTGCCAGTAGAGACAGCTTCGTATTAGGTGGCTACACCTTC.

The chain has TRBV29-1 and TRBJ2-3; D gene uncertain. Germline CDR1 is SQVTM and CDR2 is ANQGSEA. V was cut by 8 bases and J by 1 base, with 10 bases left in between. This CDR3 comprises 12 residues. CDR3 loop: CSHSYGTDTQYF. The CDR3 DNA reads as TGCAGCCACAGCTACGGCACAGATACGCAGTATTTT.